These T cell receptor beta chains were read from a single sample in a study of beta chain features in type 1 diabetes. Only in-frame clones appear in the TCRdb table, and some are missing; sequencing was by immunoSEQ multiplex PCR. The sample lists a few hundred thousand clones; 10% to 15% were seen once. Sequenced: naive CD4+ T cells from blood. All receptors derive from a woman aged 18-29 years with type 1 diabetes. Both conserved end residues are part of each CDR3. A D gene is named only where the DNA matches it firmly. Clone size appears in some rows only: once, few, many, or a class for an expanded clone.

D gene | J gene | clone size | V gene | CDR3 DNA | CDR3 protein
- | TRBJ2-7 | few | TRBV16 | TGTGCCAGCAGCATTCAGGCCTACGAGCAGTACTTC | CASSIQAYEQYF
TRBD1 | TRBJ2-1 | - | TRBV7-2 | TGTGCCAGCAGCCCCGACAGGGGAACCTACAATGAGCAGTTCTTC | CASSPDRGTYNEQFF
TRBD2 | TRBJ2-7 | few | TRBV28 | TGTGCCAGCAGTTTGATAGCGGGAAGTGGGGAGCAGTACTTC | CASSLIAGSGEQYF
- | TRBJ2-2 | - | TRBV30 | TGTGCCTGGAGTCCCCGGGGAGCAGGCACCGGGGAGCTGTTTTTT | CAWSPRGAGTGELFF
- | TRBJ2-2 | few | TRBV11-2 | TGTGCCAGCAGCTTAGGGAACAGTGCTACCGGGGAGCTGTTTTTT | CASSLGNSATGELFF
- | TRBJ2-4 | - | TRBV7-9 | TGTGCCAGCAGCTTAGCGGAGGCCAAAAACATTCAGTACTTC | CASSLAEAKNIQYF
TRBD2 | TRBJ2-1 | - | TRBV5-1 | TGCGCCAGCAGCTTGGAGCTAGCGGACAATGAGCAGTTCTTC | CASSLELADNEQFF
TRBD1 | TRBJ2-7 | few | TRBV6-5 | TGTGCCAGCAGATCAGGGGGCAGGGAGCAGTACTTC | CASRSGGREQYF
- | TRBJ1-5 | - | TRBV19 | TGTGCCAGTAGCCCACAGTTTCAGCCCCAGCATTTT | CASSPQFQPQHF
TRBD1 | TRBJ2-6 | few | TRBV14 | TGTGCCAGCAGACCAGACAGGGACTCTGGGGCCAACGTCCTGACTTTC | CASRPDRDSGANVLTF